This T cell receptor beta chain was captured in a study of T cells in Graves' hyperthyroidism and ophthalmopathy. Study observations and caveats: Prediction of ophthalmopathy progression came a median approximately 6.5 months pre-onset. Blood shared most expanded thyroid clonotypes above 0.001.

Amplification targeted TCR beta CDR3 regions from RNA transcripts. An initial round of RT-PCR targeting the TCR CDR3 relied on the HTBI primer set. TCRdb recomputed calls from the multiplex PCR reads with MiXCR, one row per CDR3 protein. The data contain 640,000 or so distinct CDR3 sequences, 12% to 15% of them seen just once; the ten biggest clones take up more than 6%. Disease duration was under 3 months in the ophthalmopathy patients, who also had a Clinical Activity Score of at least 3 and a NOSPECS grade of at least 4. Clinical symptoms, serum thyroxine and TRAb, thyroid ultrasound and orbital computed tomography were used for the diagnoses. The sample holds many counts of this clonotype. Its cognate antigen is unknown. This clonotype was sampled from a woman younger than 30 with Graves' ophthalmopathy. The sequencing sample was made of blood.

CDR3 in amino acids: CAWRAGGAGGYTF. CDR3 nucleotides: TGTGCCTGGAGGGCAGGGGGCGCAGGTGGCTACACCTTC. The genes are TRBV30 and TRBJ1-2; 8 positions match TRBD1. This CDR3 comprises 13 residues. The J segment lost 7 bases and the V segment lost 3 bases, leaving 7 bases of the junction unmatched. Germline-derived CDR1 and CDR2 are GTSNPN and SVGIG (reference sequence).